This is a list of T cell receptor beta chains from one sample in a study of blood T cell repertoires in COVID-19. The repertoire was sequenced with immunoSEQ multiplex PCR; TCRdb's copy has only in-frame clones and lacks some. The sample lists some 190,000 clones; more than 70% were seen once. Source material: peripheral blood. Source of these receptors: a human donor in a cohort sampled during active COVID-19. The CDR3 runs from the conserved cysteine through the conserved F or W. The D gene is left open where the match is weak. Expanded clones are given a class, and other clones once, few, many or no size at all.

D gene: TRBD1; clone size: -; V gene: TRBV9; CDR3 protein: CASSVGTGQYEQYF
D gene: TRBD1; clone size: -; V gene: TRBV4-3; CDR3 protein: CASSQNTGGNQPQHF
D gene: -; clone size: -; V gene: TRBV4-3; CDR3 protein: CASSPHHPGSSNTQYF
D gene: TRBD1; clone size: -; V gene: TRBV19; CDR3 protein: CASSPNPGQGNTEAFF
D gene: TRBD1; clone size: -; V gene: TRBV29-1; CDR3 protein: CSVEGARGEVTEAFF
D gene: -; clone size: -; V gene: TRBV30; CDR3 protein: CAWSVAGYNNQPQHF
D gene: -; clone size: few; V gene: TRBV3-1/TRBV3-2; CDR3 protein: CASIYVRDNEQFF
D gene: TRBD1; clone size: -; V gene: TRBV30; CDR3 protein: CAWSFDRVKFF
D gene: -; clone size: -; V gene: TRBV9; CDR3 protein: CASSASRGGSGYTF
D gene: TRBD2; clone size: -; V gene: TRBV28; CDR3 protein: CASSLRGISYEQYF
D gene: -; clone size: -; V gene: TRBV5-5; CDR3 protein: CASSPDSGGYGYTF
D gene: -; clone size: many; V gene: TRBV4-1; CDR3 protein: CASSQEGRVQETQYF
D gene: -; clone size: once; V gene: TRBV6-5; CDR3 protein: CASSRTSPGNEQFF
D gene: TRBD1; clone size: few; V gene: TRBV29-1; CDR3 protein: CSVGTVGNTDTQYF
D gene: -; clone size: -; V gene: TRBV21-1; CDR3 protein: CASSKALESSSGNTIYF
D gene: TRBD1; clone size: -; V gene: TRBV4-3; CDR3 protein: CASSQDGQGPWGYTF
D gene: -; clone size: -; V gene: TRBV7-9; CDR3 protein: CASSKPGSLVNEQFF
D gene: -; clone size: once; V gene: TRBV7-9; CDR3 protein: CASSSQDGSGGYTF
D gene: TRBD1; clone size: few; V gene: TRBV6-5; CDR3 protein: CASSWVQGASYEQYF
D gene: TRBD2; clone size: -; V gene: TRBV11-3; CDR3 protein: CASSSQGLAGDSNTGELFF
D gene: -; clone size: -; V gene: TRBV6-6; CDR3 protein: CASSYREKLFF
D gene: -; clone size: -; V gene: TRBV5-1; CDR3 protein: CASTYTTGDSGNTIYF
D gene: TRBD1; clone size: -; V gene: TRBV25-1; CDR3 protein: CASSARTGSTGELFF
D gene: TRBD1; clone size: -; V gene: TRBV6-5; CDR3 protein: CASSSQGGYGYTF
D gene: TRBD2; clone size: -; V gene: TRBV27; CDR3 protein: CASSRGTSGPTRNEQYF
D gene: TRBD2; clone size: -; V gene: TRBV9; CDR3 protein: CASSEGTSGAYNEQFF
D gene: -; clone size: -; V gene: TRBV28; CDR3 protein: CASSFDISNQPQHF
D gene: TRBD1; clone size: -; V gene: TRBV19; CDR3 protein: CASSAGQGNTEAFF
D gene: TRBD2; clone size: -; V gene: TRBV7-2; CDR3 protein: CASSRRTSGGALEQYF
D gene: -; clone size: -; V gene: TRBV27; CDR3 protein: CASSLRGTAGGINQPQHF
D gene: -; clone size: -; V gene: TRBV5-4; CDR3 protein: CASRRAQQETQYF
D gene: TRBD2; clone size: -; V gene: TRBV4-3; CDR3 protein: CASSQVLLAGTYNEQFF
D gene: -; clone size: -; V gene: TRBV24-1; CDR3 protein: CATSDPDRSYGYTF
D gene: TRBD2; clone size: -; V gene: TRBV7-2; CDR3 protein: CASRQTSGGGQETQYF
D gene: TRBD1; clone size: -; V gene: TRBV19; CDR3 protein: CASSSGQNPTDTQYF
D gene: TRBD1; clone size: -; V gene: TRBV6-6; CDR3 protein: CASSRTGGRNQPQHF
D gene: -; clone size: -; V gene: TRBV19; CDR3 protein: CASSIGPNYEQYF
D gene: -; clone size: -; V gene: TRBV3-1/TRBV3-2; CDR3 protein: CASSLGQVNTEAFF
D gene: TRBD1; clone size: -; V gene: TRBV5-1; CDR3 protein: CASSGGQGNTEAFF
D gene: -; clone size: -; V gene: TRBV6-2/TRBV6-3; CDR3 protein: CASSATHNEQFF
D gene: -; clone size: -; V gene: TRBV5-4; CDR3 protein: CASSLGQSISGANVLTF
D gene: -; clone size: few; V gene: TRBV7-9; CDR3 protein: CASSNNYTF
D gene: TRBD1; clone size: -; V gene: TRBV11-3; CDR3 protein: CASSRDRGSNEQFF
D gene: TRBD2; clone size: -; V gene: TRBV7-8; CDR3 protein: CASSLGTSGWIYEQYF
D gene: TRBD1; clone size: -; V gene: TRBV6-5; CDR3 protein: CASRRDRLNTGELFF
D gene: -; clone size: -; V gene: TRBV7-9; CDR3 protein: CASSPLTEGYGYTF